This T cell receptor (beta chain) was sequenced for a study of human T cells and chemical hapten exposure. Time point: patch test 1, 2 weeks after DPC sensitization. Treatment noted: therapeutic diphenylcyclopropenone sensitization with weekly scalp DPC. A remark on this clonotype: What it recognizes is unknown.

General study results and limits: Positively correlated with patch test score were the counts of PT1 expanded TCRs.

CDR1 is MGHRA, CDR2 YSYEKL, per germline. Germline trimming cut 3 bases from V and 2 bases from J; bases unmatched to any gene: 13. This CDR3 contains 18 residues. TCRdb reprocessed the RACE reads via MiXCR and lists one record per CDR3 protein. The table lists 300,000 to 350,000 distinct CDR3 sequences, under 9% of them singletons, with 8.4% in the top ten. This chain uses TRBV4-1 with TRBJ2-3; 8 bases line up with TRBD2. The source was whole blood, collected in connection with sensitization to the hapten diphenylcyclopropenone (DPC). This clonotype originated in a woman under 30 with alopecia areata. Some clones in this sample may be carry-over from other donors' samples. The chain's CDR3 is CASSQGLLLAGLTDTQYF. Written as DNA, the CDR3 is TGCGCCAGCAGCCAGGGCCTTCTGTTAGCGGGGCTCACAGATACGCAGTATTTT.